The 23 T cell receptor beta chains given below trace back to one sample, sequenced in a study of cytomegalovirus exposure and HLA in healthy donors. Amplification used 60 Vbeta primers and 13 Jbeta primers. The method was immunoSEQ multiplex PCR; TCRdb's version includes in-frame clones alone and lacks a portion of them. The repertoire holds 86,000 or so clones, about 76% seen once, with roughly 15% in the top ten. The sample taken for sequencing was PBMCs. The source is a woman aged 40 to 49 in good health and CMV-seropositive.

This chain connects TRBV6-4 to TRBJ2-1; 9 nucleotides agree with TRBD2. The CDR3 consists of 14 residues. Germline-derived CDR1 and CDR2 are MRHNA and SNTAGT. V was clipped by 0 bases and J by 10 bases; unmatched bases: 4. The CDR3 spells CASSDSGLAGEQFF. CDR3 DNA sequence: TGTGCCAGCAGTGACTCGGGACTAGCAGGGGAGCAGTTCTTC.

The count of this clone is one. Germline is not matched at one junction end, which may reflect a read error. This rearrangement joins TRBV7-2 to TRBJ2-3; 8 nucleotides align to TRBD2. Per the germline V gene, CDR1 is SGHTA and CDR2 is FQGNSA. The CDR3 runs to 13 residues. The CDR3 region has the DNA TGTGCCAGCAGCCTAGCGGGCCCAGATACGCAGTATTTT. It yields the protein CASSLAGPDTQYF.

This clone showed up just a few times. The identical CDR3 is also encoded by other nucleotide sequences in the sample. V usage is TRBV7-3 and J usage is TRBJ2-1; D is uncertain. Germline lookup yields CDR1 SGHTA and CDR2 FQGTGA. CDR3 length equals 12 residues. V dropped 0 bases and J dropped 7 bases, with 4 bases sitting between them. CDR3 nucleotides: TGTGCCAGCAGCTTAACCGGGAATGAGCAGTTCTTC. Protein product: CASSLTGNEQFF.

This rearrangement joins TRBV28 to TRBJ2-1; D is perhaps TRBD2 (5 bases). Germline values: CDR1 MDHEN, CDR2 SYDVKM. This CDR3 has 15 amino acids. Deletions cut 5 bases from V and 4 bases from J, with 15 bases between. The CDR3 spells CASSPPTEVYNEQFF. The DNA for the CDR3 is TGTGCCAGCAGTCCCCCGACGGAGGTGTACAATGAGCAGTTCTTC.

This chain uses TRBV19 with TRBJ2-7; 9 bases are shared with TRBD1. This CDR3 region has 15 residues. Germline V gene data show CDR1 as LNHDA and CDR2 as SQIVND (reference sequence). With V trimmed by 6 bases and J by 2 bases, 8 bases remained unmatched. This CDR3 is CASSQGQGSTYEQYF. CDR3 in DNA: TGTGCCAGTAGCCAGGGACAGGGATCAACCTACGAGCAGTACTTC.

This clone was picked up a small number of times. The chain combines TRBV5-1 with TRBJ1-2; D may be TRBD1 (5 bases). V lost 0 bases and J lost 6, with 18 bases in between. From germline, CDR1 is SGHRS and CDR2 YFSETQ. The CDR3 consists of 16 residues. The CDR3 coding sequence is TGCGCCAGCAGCTTGGCCGGGGGGGAAAGGGTAGATGGCTACACCTTC. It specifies CASSLAGGERVDGYTF.

CDR3 sequence reads: CASSLGVGDNYNEQFF. CDR3 nucleotides: TGTGCCAGCAGCTTAGGGGTCGGGGATAATTACAATGAGCAGTTCTTC. The rearrangement links TRBV7-6 to TRBJ2-1; possible D gene TRBD2, 5 bases. Germline lookup yields CDR1 SGHVS and CDR2 FNYEAQ. The V and J ends lost 1 base and 4 bases respectively, with 14 bases between them. This CDR3 is built from 16 residues.

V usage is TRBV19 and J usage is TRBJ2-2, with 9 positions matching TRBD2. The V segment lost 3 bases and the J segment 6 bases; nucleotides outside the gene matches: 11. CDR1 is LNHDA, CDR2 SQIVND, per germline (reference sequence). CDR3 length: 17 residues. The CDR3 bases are TGTGCCAGTAGTATCTATTATTTAGCGGGAGAACCCGGGGAGCTGTTTTTT. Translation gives CASSIYYLAGEPGELFF.

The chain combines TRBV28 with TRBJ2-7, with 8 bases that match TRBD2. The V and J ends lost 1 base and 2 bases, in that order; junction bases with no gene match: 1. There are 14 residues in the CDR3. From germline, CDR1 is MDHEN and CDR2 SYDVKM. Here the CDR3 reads CASSLSGGAYEQYF. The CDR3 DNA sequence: TGTGCCAGCAGTTTATCCGGGGGGGCCTACGAGCAGTACTTC.

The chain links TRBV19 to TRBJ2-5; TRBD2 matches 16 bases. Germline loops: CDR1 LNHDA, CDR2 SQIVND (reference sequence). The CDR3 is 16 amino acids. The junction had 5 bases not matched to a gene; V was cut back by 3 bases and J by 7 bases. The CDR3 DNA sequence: TGTGCCAGTAGTATGGGACTAGCGGGAGGGCGCGGGACCCAGTACTTC. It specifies CASSMGLAGGRGTQYF.

The CDR3 coding sequence is TGTGCCATCAGTGAGTCGTGGACAGGCGTCAATGAGCAGTTCTTC. Translated: CAISESWTGVNEQFF. The J gene is TRBJ2-1, the V gene TRBV10-3, with 7 bases aligning to TRBD1. There are 15 residues in the CDR3. The trim removed 0 bases at V and 6 bases at J, leaving 5 bases unmatched. Germline CDR1 ENHRY, CDR2 SYGVKD.

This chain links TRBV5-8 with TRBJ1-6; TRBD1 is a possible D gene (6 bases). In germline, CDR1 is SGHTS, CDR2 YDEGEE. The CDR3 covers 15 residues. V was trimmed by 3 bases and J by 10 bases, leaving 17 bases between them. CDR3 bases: TGTGCCAGCAGCTCTTCGTGGGGGCTTAGGTCACCCCTCCACTTT. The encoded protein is CASSSSWGLRSPLHF.

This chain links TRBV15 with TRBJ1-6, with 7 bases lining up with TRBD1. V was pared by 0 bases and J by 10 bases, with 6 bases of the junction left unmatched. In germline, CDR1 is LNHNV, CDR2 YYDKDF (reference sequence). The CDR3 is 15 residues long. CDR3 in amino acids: CATSREGGKDSPLHF. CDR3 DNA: TGTGCCACCAGCAGAGAAGGGGGCAAGGACTCACCCCTCCACTTT.

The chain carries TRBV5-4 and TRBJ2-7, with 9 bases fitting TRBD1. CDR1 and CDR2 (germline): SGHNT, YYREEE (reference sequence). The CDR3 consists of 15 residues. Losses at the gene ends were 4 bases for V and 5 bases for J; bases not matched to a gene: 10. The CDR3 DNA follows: TGTGCCAGCAGCCCGAGGTTGACAGGGGGAGACGAGCAGTACTTC. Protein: CASSPRLTGGDEQYF.

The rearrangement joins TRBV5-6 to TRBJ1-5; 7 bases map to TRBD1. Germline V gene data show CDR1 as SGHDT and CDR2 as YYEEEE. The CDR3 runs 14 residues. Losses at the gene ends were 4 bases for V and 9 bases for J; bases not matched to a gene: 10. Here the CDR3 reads CASSRGQPSLPQHF. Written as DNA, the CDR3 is TGTGCCAGCAGCCGGGGACAGCCTTCCTTGCCCCAGCATTTT. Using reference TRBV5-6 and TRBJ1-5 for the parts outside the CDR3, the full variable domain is DAGVTQSPTHLIKTRGQQVTLRCSPKSGHDTVSWYQQALGQGPQFIFQYYEEEERQRGNFPDRFSGHQFPNYSSELNVNALLLGDSALYLCASSRGQPSLPQHFGDGTRLSIL.

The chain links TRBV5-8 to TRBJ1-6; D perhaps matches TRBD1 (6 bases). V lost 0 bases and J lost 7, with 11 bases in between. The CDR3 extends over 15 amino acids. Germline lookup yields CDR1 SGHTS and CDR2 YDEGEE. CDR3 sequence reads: CASSLGGQGNSPLHF. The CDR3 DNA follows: TGTGCCAGCAGCTTGGGGGGCCAGGGGAATTCACCCCTCCACTTT. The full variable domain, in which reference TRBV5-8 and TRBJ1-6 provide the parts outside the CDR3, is EAGVTQSPTHLIKTRGQQATLRCSPISGHTSVYWYQQALGLGLQFLLWYDEGEERNRGNFPPRFSGRQFPNYSSELNVNALELEDSALYLCASSLGGQGNSPLHFGNGTRLTVT.

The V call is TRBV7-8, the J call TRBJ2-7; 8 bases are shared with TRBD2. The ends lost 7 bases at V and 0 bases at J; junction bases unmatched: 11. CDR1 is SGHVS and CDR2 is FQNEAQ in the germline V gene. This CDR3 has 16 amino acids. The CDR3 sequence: CASTEHLAGTSYEQYF. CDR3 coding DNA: TGTGCCAGCACAGAACATTTAGCGGGGACCTCCTACGAGCAGTACTTC. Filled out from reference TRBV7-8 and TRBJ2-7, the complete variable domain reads GAGVSQSPRYKVAKRGQDVALRCDPISGHVSLFWYQQALGQGPEFLTYFQNEAQLDKSGLPSDRFFAERPEGSVSTLKIQRTQQEDSAVYLCASTEHLAGTSYEQYFGPGTRLTVT.

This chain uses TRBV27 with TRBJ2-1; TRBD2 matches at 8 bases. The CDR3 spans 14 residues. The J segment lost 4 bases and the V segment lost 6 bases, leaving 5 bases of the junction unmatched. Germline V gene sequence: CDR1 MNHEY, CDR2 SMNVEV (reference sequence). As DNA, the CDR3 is TGTGCCAGCAGCCCGGCGGGAGGATACAATGAGCAGTTCTTC. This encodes CASSPAGGYNEQFF.

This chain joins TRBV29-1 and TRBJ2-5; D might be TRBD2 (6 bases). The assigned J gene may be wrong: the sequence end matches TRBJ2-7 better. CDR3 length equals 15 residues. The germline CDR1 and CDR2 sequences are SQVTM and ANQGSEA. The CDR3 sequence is CSVEDGIGGSYEQYF. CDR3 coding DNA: TGCAGCGTTGAAGATGGTATCGGGGGATCCTACGAGCAGTACTTC.

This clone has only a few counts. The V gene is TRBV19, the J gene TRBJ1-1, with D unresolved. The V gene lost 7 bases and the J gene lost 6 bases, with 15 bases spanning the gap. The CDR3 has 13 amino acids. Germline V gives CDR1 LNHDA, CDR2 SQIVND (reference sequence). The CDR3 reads CASNAGTFAEAFF. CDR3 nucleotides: TGTGCCAGTAACGCAGGAACTTTCGCTGAAGCTTTCTTT.

CDR3 nucleotides: TGCGCCAGCAGCTTGGTGGGCCGGGAACCTGGAAACACCATATATTTT. Its protein product is CASSLVGREPGNTIYF. This sequence joins TRBV5-1 and TRBJ1-3, with no clear D. CDR3 length: 16 amino acids. Trimming left V 0 bases short and J 2 bases short, with 12 bases between. Germline assignment: CDR1 SGHRS and CDR2 YFSETQ. Supplemented by reference TRBV5-1 and TRBJ1-3, the full variable domain reads KAGVTQTPRYLIKTRGQQVTLSCSPISGHRSVSWYQQTPGQGLQFLFEYFSETQRNKGNFPGRFSGRQFSNSRSEMNVSTLELGDSALYLCASSLVGREPGNTIYFGEGSWLTVV.

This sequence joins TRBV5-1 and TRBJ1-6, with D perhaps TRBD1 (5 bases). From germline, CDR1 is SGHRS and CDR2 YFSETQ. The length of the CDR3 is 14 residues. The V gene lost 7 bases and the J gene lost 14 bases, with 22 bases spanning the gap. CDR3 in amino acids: CASGAGQGDFSLHF. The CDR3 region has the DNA TGCGCCAGCGGCGCCGGCCAGGGCGACTTTTCCCTCCACTTT.

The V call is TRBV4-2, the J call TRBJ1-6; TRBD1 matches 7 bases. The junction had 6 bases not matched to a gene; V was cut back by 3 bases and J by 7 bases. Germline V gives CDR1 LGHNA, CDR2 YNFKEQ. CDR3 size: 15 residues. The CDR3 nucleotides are TGTGCCAGCAGCCATTACGGGACAGCCAATTCACCCCTCCACTTT. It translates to CASSHYGTANSPLHF.